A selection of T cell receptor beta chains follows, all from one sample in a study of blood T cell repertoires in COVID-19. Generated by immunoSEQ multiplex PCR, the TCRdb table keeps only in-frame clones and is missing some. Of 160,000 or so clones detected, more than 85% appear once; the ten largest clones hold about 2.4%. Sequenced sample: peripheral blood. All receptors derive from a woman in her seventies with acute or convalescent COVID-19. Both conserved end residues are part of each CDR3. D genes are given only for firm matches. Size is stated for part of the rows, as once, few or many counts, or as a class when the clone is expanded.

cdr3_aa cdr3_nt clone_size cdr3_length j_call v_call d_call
CASSLPGTGNSPLHF TGCGCCAGCAGCCTCCCGGGGACAGGTAATTCACCCCTCCACTTT NA 15 TRBJ1-6 TRBV5-1 TRBD1
CASSFAGAGNTIYF TGTGCCAGCAGCTTCGCAGGCGCTGGAAACACCATATATTTT few 14 TRBJ1-3 TRBV5-4 NA
CASSSDYGYTF TGTGCCAGCAGCTCGGACTATGGCTACACCTTC NA 11 TRBJ1-2 TRBV7-3 NA
CASSTRTSGGPNTGELFF TGTGCCAGCAGCACCCGGACTAGCGGGGGGCCGAACACCGGGGAGCTGTTTTTT NA 18 TRBJ2-2 TRBV11-2 TRBD2
CASGITGTNEKLFF TGTGCAAGCGGGATCACAGGAACTAATGAAAAACTGTTTTTT once 14 TRBJ1-4 TRBV28 NA
CASRPGGGLYNSPLHF TGTGCCAGCAGACCCGGGGGGGGGCTCTATAATTCACCCCTCCACTTT few 16 TRBJ1-6 TRBV27 NA
CASSEAGEGDGYTF TGTGCCAGCTCAGAGGCGGGAGAAGGCGATGGCTACACCTTC few 14 TRBJ1-2 TRBV18 NA
CSVARQGANGHTF TGCAGCGTCGCCCGACAGGGGGCCAACGGTCACACCTTC NA 13 TRBJ1-2 TRBV29-1 TRBD1
CATITVNRHYGYTF TGTGCCACGATTACCGTCAACAGACACTATGGCTACACCTTC NA 14 TRBJ1-2 TRBV24-1 NA
CASSLGGGVRAFF TGTGCCAGCAGCTTAGGAGGAGGGGTTAGAGCTTTCTTT NA 13 TRBJ1-1 TRBV7-2 NA
CASDNGRGELFF TGTGCCAGCGACAACGGTAGGGGGGAGCTGTTTTTT NA 12 TRBJ2-2 TRBV12-3/TRBV12-4 NA
CASSRRVGGAEAFF TGTGCCAGCAGCCGCAGGGTGGGAGGGGCTGAAGCTTTCTTT NA 14 TRBJ1-1 TRBV11-2 NA
CASSEGARGTQYF TGTGCCAGCAGCGAGGGTGCCAGGGGTACGCAGTATTTT NA 13 TRBJ2-3 TRBV6-2/TRBV6-3 NA
CASSIRTGKGEKLFF TGTGCCAGCAGCATCCGGACAGGGAAGGGTGAAAAACTGTTTTTT NA 15 TRBJ1-4 TRBV7-8 TRBD1
CASSVGTGGTEAFF TGCGCCAGCAGCGTCGGGACAGGGGGCACTGAAGCTTTCTTT NA 14 TRBJ1-1 TRBV4-1 TRBD1
CASSLGLSNYGYTF TGTGCCAGTAGTCTCGGTCTATCTAACTATGGCTACACCTTC NA 14 TRBJ1-2 TRBV19 NA
CASSVQRGKNIQYF TGTGCCAGCAGTGTCCAGCGGGGGAAAAACATTCAGTACTTC NA 14 TRBJ2-4 TRBV2 TRBD2
CASSSLDRSSYEQYF TGTGCCAGCAGCTCACTAGACCGTAGCTCCTACGAGCAGTACTTC few 15 TRBJ2-7 TRBV5-6 NA
CASRGTGEGNTEAFF TGTGCCAGTAGGGGGACAGGGGAGGGAAACACTGAAGCTTTCTTT NA 15 TRBJ1-1 TRBV19 TRBD1
CASSPLGVNYGYTF TGCGCCAGCAGCCCACTGGGAGTCAACTATGGCTACACCTTC NA 14 TRBJ1-2 TRBV4-1 NA
CASSLTGLNEKLFF TGTGCCAGCAGCTTGACAGGTCTTAATGAAAAACTGTTTTTT NA 14 TRBJ1-4 TRBV7-2 NA
CASSRERGTGELFF TGTGCCAGCAGCCGAGAAAGGGGGACCGGGGAGCTGTTTTTT NA 14 TRBJ2-2 TRBV5-6 NA
CASSHPWGDSYGYTF TGTGCCAGCAGCCACCCGTGGGGGGACTCCTATGGCTACACCTTC NA 15 TRBJ1-2 TRBV28 NA
CASSVTGRKLFF TGTGCCAGCAGCGTAACAGGAAGAAAACTGTTTTTT NA 12 TRBJ1-4 TRBV9 NA
CASRRSATVNYGYTF TGTGCCAGTAGGCGGAGTGCGACAGTCAACTATGGCTACACCTTC NA 15 TRBJ1-2 TRBV19 NA
CASSLEGHRLNF TGTGCCAGCAGTTTAGAGGGACACCGTCTAAACTTC few 12 TRBJ1-2 TRBV28 NA
CASGRLQRGSEQFF TGTGCCAGCGGCAGACTCCAGCGGGGGAGTGAGCAGTTCTTC NA 14 TRBJ2-1 TRBV6-5 TRBD2
CASSDSGSLNEKLFF TGCGCCAGCAGCGACTCCGGGTCTCTAAATGAAAAACTGTTTTTT NA 15 TRBJ1-4 TRBV5-1 NA
CASKNGGTVNEKLFF TGTGCCAGCAAGAATGGCGGGACCGTTAATGAAAAACTGTTTTTT NA 15 TRBJ1-4 TRBV27 NA
CASNRQGLTGELFF TGTGCCAGTAACAGACAGGGTTTAACCGGGGAGCTGTTTTTT NA 14 TRBJ2-2 TRBV19 TRBD1
CASTHDRAYGYTF TGTGCCAGTACTCACGACAGGGCCTATGGCTACACCTTC NA 13 TRBJ1-2 TRBV19 TRBD1
CASSALTGVVEAFF TGTGCCAGCAGCGCCTTAACAGGGGTGGTTGAAGCTTTCTTT NA 14 TRBJ1-1 TRBV9 TRBD1
CASSLGQGGANQPQHF TGTGCCAGCAGTTTAGGGCAGGGGGGCGCAAATCAGCCCCAGCATTTT NA 16 TRBJ1-5 TRBV27 TRBD1
CASSKAGGLSSYNEQFF TGTGCCAGTAGCAAAGCGGGGGGCCTAAGCTCCTACAATGAGCAGTTCTTC NA 17 TRBJ2-1 TRBV19 TRBD2
CASSTVLNQPQHF TGTGCCAGTAGTACAGTGCTCAATCAGCCCCAGCATTTT NA 13 TRBJ1-5 TRBV19 NA
CASSQDRGGNYGYTF TGTGCCAGCAGCCAAGATAGGGGGGGCAACTATGGCTACACCTTC NA 15 TRBJ1-2 TRBV4-2 NA
CASTDPGQANYGYTF TGTGCCAGCACCGACCCCGGACAGGCTAACTATGGCTACACCTTC NA 15 TRBJ1-2 TRBV6-5 TRBD1
CASRYRGQGSYNEQFF TGCGCCAGCAGATATCGGGGACAGGGCTCCTACAATGAGCAGTTCTTC NA 16 TRBJ2-1 TRBV5-1 TRBD1
CASSPRPGGAGTQYF TGTGCCAGCAGCCCCCGACCCGGGGGGGCAGGTACGCAGTATTTT NA 15 TRBJ2-3 TRBV7-2 TRBD2
CASSPRQNQPQHF TGTGCCAGCAGCCCTCGACAGAATCAGCCCCAGCATTTT NA 13 TRBJ1-5 TRBV12-3/TRBV12-4 NA
CASSSYPRDRGPGGYTF TGTGCCAGCAGTTCGTACCCGAGGGACAGGGGCCCGGGGGGCTACACCTTC NA 17 TRBJ1-2 TRBV27 TRBD1
CASSIGTTMNTEAFF TGTGCCAGTAGTATAGGGACAACTATGAACACTGAAGCTTTCTTT NA 15 TRBJ1-1 TRBV19 NA
CASSVAGASGYNEQFF TGTGCCAGCAGCGTAGCTGGCGCTAGCGGGTACAATGAGCAGTTCTTC NA 16 TRBJ2-1 TRBV9 TRBD2